The 26 T cell receptor beta chains below all came from one sample that was sequenced in a study of human T cells and chemical hapten exposure. TCRdb redid the calling of the RACE reads with MiXCR, one entry per CDR3 protein. This sample has about 140,000 distinct CDR3 sequences; 12% occur once, and the top ten carry around 1.4%. Time point denoted: patch test 2, 6 weeks after DPC sensitization. This sample's treatment: therapeutic diphenylcyclopropenone sensitization with weekly scalp DPC. This specimen consisted of whole blood, obtained in connection with sensitization to the hapten diphenylcyclopropenone (DPC). These receptors were taken from a woman aged 50 to 60 with alopecia areata. Some clones in this sample may be carry-over from other donors' samples.

The CDR3 bases are TGTGCCAGCAGCGGGGCCGTGGGACTAGCGGGAGGTACGCAGTATTTT. It specifies CASSGAVGLAGGTQYF. The chain couples TRBV7-2 to TRBJ2-3; TRBD2 aligns across 15 bases. Germline assignment: CDR1 SGHTA and CDR2 FQGNSA. Losses at the gene ends were 5 bases for V and 8 bases for J; bases not matched to a gene: 8. CDR3 length equals 16 residues.

This chain uses TRBV7-8 with TRBJ1-2; possible D gene TRBD1, 5 bases. Germline CDR1 reads SGHVS; CDR2 reads FQNEAQ. This CDR3 is built from 14 residues. V lost 1 base, J lost 2 bases, and 8 bases lay in between. The CDR3 loop reads CASSLVRGNYGYTF. CDR3 nucleotides: TGTGCCAGCAGCTTAGTCCGGGGGAACTATGGCTACACCTTC.

As DNA, the CDR3 is TGCAGCGTGACTAGCGGGAGTTCAGATACGCAGTATTTT. Amino acids: CSVTSGSSDTQYF. The chain combines TRBV29-1 with TRBJ2-3, with 12 bases identical to TRBD2. J lost 4 bases, V lost 6 bases, and 2 bases had no gene match. This CDR3 has 13 amino acids. Germline V CDR1 and CDR2: SQVTM, ANQGSEA.

V is TRBV9 and J is TRBJ1-6; D unclear. Trimming stripped 3 bases from V and 7 bases from J, with 8 bases between. CDR3 length: 13 amino acids. The germline V gene encodes CDR1 SGDLS and CDR2 YYNGEE. The CDR3 nucleotides read TGTGCCAGCAGCGCAGGAGTCAATTCACCCCTCCACTTT. This translates into CASSAGVNSPLHF.

In its sample, this clonotype was seen many times. The gene calls are TRBV10-3 and TRBJ2-5, with 7 bases lining up with TRBD2. Germline V gene data show CDR1 as ENHRY and CDR2 as SYGVKD. Trimming at V came to 6 bases and at J to 5 bases, leaving 6 bases not matched to a gene. The CDR3 consists of 13 residues. In DNA form, the CDR3 reads TGTGCCATCAGCCGGGACTACAGGGAGACCCAGTACTTC. Translation: CAISRDYRETQYF.

V is TRBV28 and J is TRBJ2-7; tentatively, D is TRBD2 (6 bases). The ends were cut back, 6 bases at V and 3 bases at J, with 15 bases in the middle. The CDR3 has 14 residues. CDR1 is MDHEN and CDR2 is SYDVKM in the germline V gene. CDR3 loop: CASSRRGLNYEQYF. Here the CDR3 DNA reads TGTGCCAGCAGCCGTCGGGGACTGAACTACGAGCAGTACTTC.

This clonotype has only a few counts. This chain connects TRBV18 to TRBJ2-3; D is uncertain. The germline V and J ends were trimmed by 1 base and 1 base, with 9 bases remaining between them. Germline V lookup: CDR1 KGHSH, CDR2 LQKENI. The CDR3 spans 15 residues. The DNA for the CDR3 is TGTGCCAGCTCACCACTGGCGTTTGGCACAGATACGCAGTATTTT. Its protein is CASSPLAFGTDTQYF.

The chain is built from TRBV6-5 and TRBJ2-3; 11 nucleotides line up with TRBD2. The CDR3 runs 16 residues. Germline trimming cut 6 bases from V and 6 bases from J; bases unmatched to any gene: 11. From germline, CDR1 is MNHEY and CDR2 SVGAGI. The DNA of the CDR3 is TGTGCCAGCAGCATTAGACTAGCGGGACGGGGCGATACGCAGTATTTT. It encodes CASSIRLAGRGDTQYF.

In its sample, this clonotype was seen many times. This chain links TRBV20-1 with TRBJ2-7, with 11 bases that match TRBD2. The CDR3 length is 15 residues. The germline gives CDR1 DFQATT, CDR2 SNEGSKA (reference sequence). Trimming at V came to 3 bases and at J to 3 bases, leaving 7 bases not matched to a gene. The DNA of the CDR3 is TGCAGTGCTAGGGATAGCGGGAGGGTTAACTACGAGCAGTACTTC. Amino acid sequence: CSARDSGRVNYEQYF.

The chain is built from TRBV7-2 and TRBJ2-1; D is unclear. Germline CDR1 SGHTA, CDR2 FQGNSA. CDR3 length equals 12 residues. V gave up 5 bases and J gave up 15 bases, with 17 bases separating them. The CDR3 is CASSPRTTPGFF. As DNA, the CDR3 is TGTGCCAGCAGCCCTCGGACCACACCGGGGTTCTTC. The variable domain in full, completed from reference TRBV7-2 and TRBJ2-1, reads GAGVSQSPSNKVTEKGKDVELRCDPISGHTALYWYRQSLGQGLEFLIYFQGNSAPDKSGLPSDRFSAERTGGSVSTLTIQRTQQEDSAVYLCASSPRTTPGFFGPGTRLTVL.

There are a few counts of this clonotype. The chain links TRBV20-1 to TRBJ1-5; TRBD1 might be the D (6 bases). V shed 4 bases and J shed 2 bases, with 15 bases lying between them. Germline lookup yields CDR1 DFQATT and CDR2 SNEGSKA (reference sequence). The CDR3 covers 15 residues. The CDR3 protein is CSATSGRGGNQPQHF. CDR3 bases: TGCAGTGCTACGAGCGGCAGGGGAGGCAATCAGCCCCAGCATTTT.

This clonotype was seen ten or more times. The CDR3 spells CSVSDGYTF. In nucleotides, the CDR3 is TGCAGCGTTTCCGATGGCTACACCTTC. The V call is TRBV29-1, the J call TRBJ1-2, with D hard to call. Germline CDR1 SQVTM, CDR2 ANQGSEA. CDR3 size: 9 residues. Trimming cost V 5 bases and J 6 bases, with 4 bases left between them.

This clonotype was detected only a few times. The chain has TRBV29-1 and TRBJ1-1; tentative D call: TRBD1 (5 bases). The germline V and J ends were trimmed by 2 bases and 4 bases, with 11 bases remaining between them. Germline values: CDR1 SQVTM, CDR2 ANQGSEA. CDR3 length: 13 residues. The CDR3 region has the DNA TGCAGCGTTGAAACGCAGGGTGCCACTGAAGCTTTCTTT. Encoded protein: CSVETQGATEAFF.

This clonotype was detected a few times. This rearrangement joins TRBV10-3 to TRBJ2-7, with 7 bases lining up with TRBD2. CDR1 and CDR2 (germline): ENHRY, SYGVKD. This CDR3 spans 12 amino acids. Trimming at V came to 8 bases and at J to 6 bases, leaving 7 bases not matched to a gene. The CDR3 DNA reads as TGTGCCATCTGGGGGGGGTCGGGCGAGCAGTACTTC. Protein: CAIWGGSGEQYF.

To note about this clonotype: The conserved final phenylalanine or tryptophan is absent from the CDR3, which likely points to a read error. The rearrangement links TRBV11-1 to TRBJ2-1, with 7 bases matching TRBD1. The CDR3 sequence is 13 residues long. Trimming removed 5 bases from V and 9 bases from J; junction bases left unmatched: 7. The germline V gene encodes CDR1 SGHAT and CDR2 FQDESV (reference sequence). CDR3 amino acids: CASSLRGLGEQFI. CDR3 in DNA: TGTGCCAGCAGCCTGAGGGGGCTGGGTGAGCAGTTCATC.

This rearrangement joins TRBV4-1 to TRBJ2-7; the match to TRBD1 covers 7 bases. Losses at the gene ends were 0 bases for V and 0 bases for J; bases not matched to a gene: 8. Germline CDR1 reads MGHRA; CDR2 reads YSYEKL. This CDR3 is built from 17 residues. The CDR3 loop is CASSQDQGRGSSYEQYF. DNA of the CDR3: TGCGCCAGCAGCCAAGATCAAGGCAGGGGGAGCTCCTACGAGCAGTACTTC.

This clonotype appeared a few times. J is TRBJ2-4 and V is TRBV20-1; D possibly uses TRBD1 or TRBD2 (5 bases each). The V end was cut by 0 bases, the J end by 5 bases, with 5 bases between. The CDR3 loop spans 12 amino acids. From germline, CDR1 is DFQATT and CDR2 SNEGSKA (reference sequence). This CDR3 reads CSAREGENIQYF. CDR3 sequence (DNA): TGCAGTGCTAGAGAGGGGGAAAACATTCAGTACTTC.

This clonotype showed up many times. V gene TRBV20-1 combines with J gene TRBJ2-5; the match to TRBD2 covers 14 bases. V dropped 7 bases and J dropped 4; count of bases not matched to a gene: 11. The CDR3 is 16 residues long. In germline, CDR1 is DFQATT, CDR2 SNEGSKA (reference sequence). The DNA of the CDR3 is TGCAGTGTGAAAGGGGGACTAGCGGGAGCCGGAGAGACCCAGTACTTC. It encodes CSVKGGLAGAGETQYF.

V usage is TRBV9 and J usage is TRBJ2-1; 7 bases line up with TRBD2. Germline V lookup: CDR1 SGDLS, CDR2 YYNGEE. The CDR3 sequence is 14 residues long. J lost 12 bases, V lost 0 bases, and 9 bases had no gene match. In nucleotides, the CDR3 is TGTGCCAGCAGCGTAGCGGGAGGATCCCCCGGGCAGTTCTTC. This sequence encodes CASSVAGGSPGQFF. Together with reference TRBV9 and TRBJ2-1, the CDR3 gives the full variable domain: DSGVTQTPKHLITATGQRVTLRCSPRSGDLSVYWYQQSLDQGLQFLIQYYNGEERAKGNILERFSAQQFPDLHSELNLSSLELGDSALYFCASSVAGGSPGQFFGPGTRLTVL.

On this clonotype: A much larger clone differs by one base, so this may be a read error. The chain recombines TRBV6-6 with TRBJ2-7; tentative D call: TRBD1 (5 bases). Germline CDR1 is MNHNY and CDR2 is SVGAGI (reference sequence). The CDR3 is 15 residues long. CDR3 nucleotides: TGTGCCAGCAGTTACGGGCAGGGAAGCTCCCACGAGCAGTACTTC. This gives the protein CASSYGQGSSHEQYF.

In this sample, this clonotype turned up many times. The rearrangement joins TRBV5-6 to TRBJ2-7; TRBD2 agrees at 15 bases. The length of the CDR3 is 18 residues. Germline values: CDR1 SGHDT, CDR2 YYEEEE. V lost 4 bases, J lost 3 bases, and 11 bases stayed unmatched. The CDR3 sequence: CASSAPGLAGGRIYEQYF. The CDR3 DNA is TGTGCCAGCAGCGCGCCGGGACTAGCGGGAGGAAGGATCTACGAGCAGTACTTC.

This clonotype occurred a few times. The gene calls are TRBV28 and TRBJ2-6; 9 nucleotides line up with TRBD1. CDR3 length: 16 amino acids. V gave up 5 bases and J gave up 3 bases; unmatched junction bases: 5. Germline V gives CDR1 MDHEN, CDR2 SYDVKM. CDR3 sequence reads: CASSPWTGDGANVLTF. The DNA for the CDR3 is TGTGCCAGCAGTCCCTGGACAGGGGATGGGGCCAACGTCCTGACTTTC.

The J gene is TRBJ2-7, the V gene TRBV27; maybe TRBD1 (6 bases). CDR1 and CDR2 from the germline V gene are MNHEY and SMNVEV (reference sequence). The germline V and J ends were trimmed by 4 bases and 3 bases, with 16 bases remaining between them. This CDR3 region has 15 residues. In nucleotides, the CDR3 is TGTGCCAGCAGTTGGGGGCCTAGCCTGGACTACGAGCAGTACTTC. The encoded protein is CASSWGPSLDYEQYF.

Many counts were recorded for this clonotype. The rearrangement joins TRBV24-1 to TRBJ2-7; D may be TRBD1 (5 bases). V was clipped by 4 bases and J by 10 bases, with 19 bases between them. CDR1 is KGHDR and CDR2 is SFDVKD in the germline V gene. The CDR3 is 14 residues long. The CDR3 region has the DNA TGTGCCACCAGTGACCCCCAAGGGGTAAAGAAACAGTACTTC. Amino acids: CATSDPQGVKKQYF.

The chain combines TRBV20-1 with TRBJ2-7; TRBD2 matches at 7 bases. J lost 0 bases, V lost 5 bases, and 7 bases had no gene match. The CDR3 consists of 14 residues. Germline assignment: CDR1 DFQATT and CDR2 SNEGSKA (reference sequence). Written as DNA, the CDR3 is TGCAGTGCTGCCCTTAGCGGGTTCTCCTACGAGCAGTACTTC. Translation: CSAALSGFSYEQYF.

This clonotype has a handful of counts. The J gene is TRBJ1-1, the V gene TRBV29-1; 10 bases agree with TRBD1. CDR1 is SQVTM and CDR2 is ANQGSEA in the germline V gene. Trimming removed 6 bases from V and 4 bases from J; junction bases left unmatched: 2. CDR3 length equals 12 residues. The CDR3: CSVGQGGTEAFF. CDR3 DNA: TGCAGCGTCGGACAGGGGGGCACTGAAGCTTTCTTT. Complete variable domain (other parts from reference TRBV29-1 and TRBJ1-1): SAVISQKPSRDICQRGTSLTIQCQVDSQVTMMFWYRQQPGQSLTLIATANQGSEATYESGFVIDKFPISRPNLTFSTLTVSNMSPEDSSIYLCSVGQGGTEAFFGQGTRLTVV.